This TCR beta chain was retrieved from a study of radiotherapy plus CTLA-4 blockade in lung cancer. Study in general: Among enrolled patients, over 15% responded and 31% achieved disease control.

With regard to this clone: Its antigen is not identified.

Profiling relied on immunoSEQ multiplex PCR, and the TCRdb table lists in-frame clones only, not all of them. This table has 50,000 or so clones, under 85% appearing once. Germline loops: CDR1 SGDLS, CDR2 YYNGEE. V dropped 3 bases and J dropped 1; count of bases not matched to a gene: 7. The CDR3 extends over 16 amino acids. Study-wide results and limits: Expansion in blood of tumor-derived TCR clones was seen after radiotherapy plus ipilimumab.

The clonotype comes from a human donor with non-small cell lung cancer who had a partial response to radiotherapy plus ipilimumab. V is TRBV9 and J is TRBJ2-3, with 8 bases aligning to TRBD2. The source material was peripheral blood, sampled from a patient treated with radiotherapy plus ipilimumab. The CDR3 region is CASSGPGGGRTDTQYF. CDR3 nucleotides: TGTGCCAGCAGCGGGCCCGGGGGGGGGCGCACAGATACGCAGTATTTT.